The sequence of this T cell receptor beta chain was determined in a study of T cell changes during pregnancy in multiple sclerosis (dated by TCRdb to about 2019). In the study overall: The study examined how the T cell repertoire changed over the course of pregnancy in women with multiple sclerosis.

A remark on this clone: Which antigen it targets is not known. No per-base quality is available; no much larger clone lies one base away.

Via the germline V gene (reference sequence), CDR1 is LNHDA and CDR2 SQIVND. The CDR3 starts with the cysteine, ends with the phenylalanine, and has 15 residues. Solely the CDR3 DNA is kept, with 45 bases framed from the first base. Trimming removed 8 bases from V and 3 bases from J; the gene matches leave 9 bases unexplained. The library was prepared using the immunoSEQ multiplex PCR assay. TCRdb mirrors the immuneACCESS table, restricted to in-frame sequences. Some clones are absent from its copies; in checked studies, under half trace to an unresolved V gene, and the reason for the others is unknown. The sample table records about 68,000 clones; approximately 92% of these occur just once. About 2.1% of the sample rests with the top ten.

Here the sequenced sample was peripheral blood, taken in the first trimester of pregnancy. The clonotype originates from a female donor with multiple sclerosis, enrolled in a pregnancy study. The sequence is built from TRBV19 and TRBJ2-1, with TRBD2 identical over 8 junction bases. The sequenced DNA is TGTGCCAGTTCCGCAGCGGGAGCAAGCTACAATGAGCAGTTCTTC. Translated, this gives CASSAAGASYNEQFF.